Presented here are 26 T cell receptor beta chains from one specimen sequenced in a study of shared clonotypes between healthy human individuals. Sequencing was performed with immunoSEQ multiplex PCR; in TCRdb, only in-frame clones are kept and a portion is missing. The profile covers 800,000 or so clones, with about 96% appearing a single time and less than 0.25% taken by the ten largest. Terminally differentiated effector memory CD45RA+ cells were excluded by CCR7 positive selection of CD45RO-negative cells. The source material was naive CD8+ T cells sorted from blood. These receptors were obtained from a man aged 30 to 45 in good health.

The CDR3 coding sequence is TGCAGCGTTGAAGGCCTTAAGTCTTTCAATGAGCAGTTCTTC. Translating gives CSVEGLKSFNEQFF. The chain uses TRBV29-1 and TRBJ2-1, with D unresolved. The V end lost 1 base, the J end lost 6 bases, and 13 bases lay between the germline ends. The germline CDR1 and CDR2 sequences are SQVTM and ANQGSEA. The CDR3 extends over 14 amino acids.

The chain carries TRBV29-1 and TRBJ1-2; TRBD1 agrees at 10 bases. This CDR3 is 13 amino acids long. Germline lookup yields CDR1 SQVTM and CDR2 ANQGSEA. The junction had 3 bases not matched to a gene; V was cut back by 5 bases and J by 3 bases. The CDR3 loop reads CSVLGTGDYGYTF. In nucleotides, the CDR3 is TGCAGCGTTCTTGGGACAGGGGACTATGGCTACACCTTC.

The V and J genes are TRBV7-6 and TRBJ1-3, with unresolved D. With 3 bases removed from V and 8 bases from J, the gap between germline ends came to 14 bases. This CDR3 is 14 amino acids long. CDR1 is SGHVS, CDR2 FNYEAQ, per germline. This chain's CDR3 is CASSFPESWDTIYF. CDR3 sequence (DNA): TGTGCCAGCAGCTTCCCAGAAAGTTGGGACACCATATATTTT.

This chain connects TRBV27 to TRBJ2-7; TRBD2 might be the D (6 bases). The CDR3 contains 17 residues. Trimming cost V 5 bases and J 0 bases, with 20 bases left between them. The V gene's germline CDR1 is MNHEY and CDR2 SMNVEV (reference sequence). The CDR3 sequence is CASSLGGAGYSSYEQYF. CDR3 sequence (DNA): TGTGCCAGCAGTCTCGGAGGGGCGGGCTACAGCTCCTACGAGCAGTACTTC.

This clone was picked up one time. The V gene is TRBV7-8, the J gene TRBJ2-7; 8 positions match TRBD1. V was clipped by 5 bases and J by 5 bases; unmatched bases: 8. Germline V gene lookup returns CDR1 SGHVS and CDR2 FQNEAQ. The CDR3 runs 14 residues. CDR3 amino acids: CASSNRGASHEQYF. CDR3 DNA: TGTGCCAGCAGCAACAGGGGGGCATCTCACGAGCAGTACTTC. Filled out from reference TRBV7-8 and TRBJ2-7, the complete variable domain reads GAGVSQSPRYKVAKRGQDVALRCDPISGHVSLFWYQQALGQGPEFLTYFQNEAQLDKSGLPSDRFFAERPEGSVSTLKIQRTQQEDSAVYLCASSNRGASHEQYFGPGTRLTVT.

The chain links TRBV4-1 to TRBJ2-5; 7 bases are a match to TRBD1. V gave up 3 bases and J gave up 3 bases; unmatched junction bases: 4. CDR3 size: 14 residues. From germline, CDR1 is MGHRA and CDR2 YSYEKL. CDR3 DNA sequence: TGCGCCAGCAGCCACGTTACAGGGGAAGAGACCCAGTACTTC. Translation gives CASSHVTGEETQYF.

In its sample, this clone was seen once. The chain links TRBV7-6 to TRBJ2-7; a weak D match, TRBD2 (6 bases). Trimming cost V 5 bases and J 5 bases, with 16 bases left between them. The CDR3 covers 14 residues. CDR1 and CDR2 (germline): SGHVS, FNYEAQ. CDR3 in DNA: TGTGCCAGCAGCCGCGGTGGCGGGGTCCACGAGCAGTACTTC. Translation gives CASSRGGGVHEQYF.

A note on this clone: The sample carries other DNA sequences with the same CDR3. The chain links TRBV29-1 to TRBJ1-1, with D perhaps matching TRBD1 (6 bases). Germline loops: CDR1 SQVTM, CDR2 ANQGSEA. This CDR3 has 12 residues. V lost 2 bases and J lost 6, with 10 bases in between. The CDR3 DNA is TGCAGCGTTGAAACGGGACACCCTGAAGCTTTCTTT. This sequence encodes CSVETGHPEAFF.

The V gene is TRBV6-5, the J gene TRBJ2-5; D unclear. The V gene lost 4 bases and the J gene lost 3 bases, with 3 bases spanning the gap. The CDR3 sequence is 11 residues long. The germline V gene has CDR1 MNHEY and CDR2 SVGAGI. This CDR3 is CASSLKETQYF. Written as DNA, the CDR3 is TGTGCCAGCAGTTTGAAAGAGACCCAGTACTTC.

V is TRBV9 and J is TRBJ1-1; 8 bases map to TRBD1. The CDR3 has 19 residues. Germline CDR1 and CDR2: SGDLS and YYNGEE. V shed 4 bases, J shed 0 bases, and the junction held 17 bases outside the gene matches. CDR3 DNA: TGTGCCAGCAGCCCCCAAGCAGGGGGCCCCAGTTTCATGAACACTGAAGCTTTCTTT. This gives the protein CASSPQAGGPSFMNTEAFF.

This chain links TRBV7-9 with TRBJ1-1; the D gene is possibly TRBD1 (6 bases). From germline, CDR1 is SEHNR and CDR2 FQNEAQ (reference sequence). The CDR3 has 15 amino acids. V gave up 3 bases and J gave up 5 bases, with 16 bases separating them. The CDR3 DNA sequence: TGTGCCAGCAGCTTTCAACAGGGCGCCCAAACTGAAGCTTTCTTT. This sequence encodes CASSFQQGAQTEAFF.

The V gene is TRBV6-6, the J gene TRBJ2-5, with D perhaps matching TRBD2 (5 bases). CDR1 MNHNY and CDR2 SVGAGI come from the germline V gene (reference sequence). The CDR3 extends over 14 amino acids. V lost 6 bases to trimming and J lost 0 bases, with 11 bases between them. CDR3 coding DNA: TGTGCCAGCAGACGGACTCCGTACCAAGAGACCCAGTACTTC. Translation gives CASRRTPYQETQYF.

A remark on this clone: In the same sample, other DNA sequences code for this CDR3. The chain couples TRBV9 to TRBJ2-3; a weak D match, TRBD2 (6 bases). V was pared by 0 bases and J by 3 bases, with 11 bases between. The CDR3 is 15 residues long. Per the germline V gene, CDR1 is SGDLS and CDR2 is YYNGEE. CDR3 loop: CASSVDGSSTDTQYF. The CDR3 nucleotides are TGTGCCAGCAGCGTAGACGGGAGTTCGACAGATACGCAGTATTTT.

This chain uses TRBV5-1 with TRBJ2-7; 7 nucleotides align to TRBD2. The CDR3 has 15 amino acids. Germline V lookup: CDR1 SGHRS, CDR2 YFSETQ. V shed 0 bases, J shed 4 bases, and the junction held 7 bases outside the gene matches. The CDR3 reads CASSLEAGDAYEQYF. Here the CDR3 DNA reads TGCGCCAGCAGCTTGGAGGCGGGAGATGCTTACGAGCAGTACTTC.

J is TRBJ2-2 and V is TRBV5-1, with 9 bases matching TRBD2. Germline CDR1 SGHRS, CDR2 YFSETQ. The CDR3 sequence is 18 residues long. V dropped 2 bases and J dropped 6; count of bases not matched to a gene: 14. CDR3 protein: CASSFGGSGLAAPGELFF. CDR3 in DNA: TGCGCCAGCAGCTTTGGGGGATCGGGACTAGCAGCCCCCGGGGAGCTGTTTTTT.

This chain uses TRBV6-4 with TRBJ2-1; tentative D call: TRBD2 (6 bases). The CDR3 has 14 amino acids. V shed 5 bases and J shed 1 base, with 9 bases lying between them. Germline assignment: CDR1 MRHNA and CDR2 SNTAGT. The CDR3 loop reads CASSPGTSYNEQFF. The CDR3 nucleotides read TGTGCCAGCAGTCCCGGGACTTCCTACAATGAGCAGTTCTTC.

The rearrangement joins TRBV28 to TRBJ1-1; TRBD1 matches 7 bases. From germline, CDR1 is MDHEN and CDR2 SYDVKM. CDR3 length: 13 amino acids. Germline trimming cut 5 bases from V and 1 base from J; bases unmatched to any gene: 1. The CDR3 reads CASSDRENTEAFF. The CDR3 DNA sequence: TGTGCCAGCAGTGACAGGGAGAACACTGAAGCTTTCTTT.

The chain uses TRBV6-5 and TRBJ1-5; D might be TRBD1 (5 bases). CDR1 and CDR2 (germline): MNHEY, SVGAGI. Trimming shortened V by 5 bases and J by 6 bases, and 8 bases separated the two germline ends. This CDR3 is built from 12 residues. CDR3 residues: CASSTGGQPQHF. Written as DNA, the CDR3 is TGTGCCAGCAGTACTGGGGGTCAGCCCCAGCATTTT.

The chain employs TRBV9 and TRBJ2-5, with D possibly being TRBD2 (7 bases). The V gene's germline CDR1 is SGDLS and CDR2 YYNGEE. The CDR3 spans 18 residues. V was clipped by 0 bases and J by 1 base, with 19 bases between them. CDR3 bases: TGTGCCAGCAGCGTAGAGCCGACTTGGGGGGGCCTCCAAGAGACCCAGTACTTC. This gives the protein CASSVEPTWGGLQETQYF.

The chain couples TRBV7-9 to TRBJ2-6, with TRBD1 matching over 7 bases. With V trimmed by 3 bases and J by 0 bases, 11 bases remained unmatched. CDR1 and CDR2 from the germline V gene are SEHNR and FQNEAQ (reference sequence). The CDR3 extends over 19 amino acids. As DNA, the CDR3 is TGTGCCAGCAGCTTGGCTAGACAGGGTTTGTACTCTGGGGCCAACGTCCTGACTTTC. Translating gives CASSLARQGLYSGANVLTF.

This clone was seen once. The V call is TRBV5-4, the J call TRBJ2-7; D is tentatively TRBD1 or TRBD2 (5 bases each). Germline-derived CDR1 and CDR2 are SGHNT and YYREEE (reference sequence). The CDR3 has 14 amino acids. The V and J ends lost 4 bases and 2 bases respectively, with 13 bases between them. In DNA, the CDR3 is TGTGCCAGCAGCCTCCGGGACGGCCCCTACGAGCAGTACTTC. Translation: CASSLRDGPYEQYF.

The chain is built from TRBV7-6 and TRBJ2-1; no clear D. Looked up from germline, CDR1 is SGHVS and CDR2 is FNYEAQ. The CDR3 is 12 amino acids. Trimming removed 2 bases from V and 6 bases from J, with 5 bases in between. CDR3: CASSLYANEQFF. CDR3 DNA sequence: TGTGCCAGCAGCTTATACGCCAATGAGCAGTTCTTC.

The chain links TRBV11-2 to TRBJ2-7; D remains ambiguous. The germline V gene has CDR1 SGHAT and CDR2 FQNNGV. V dropped 1 base and J dropped 5 bases, with 9 bases sitting between them. The CDR3 length is 13 residues. The CDR3 is CASSLVVFHEQYF. In nucleotides, the CDR3 is TGTGCCAGCAGCTTAGTAGTGTTTCACGAGCAGTACTTC.

The chain uses TRBV5-1 and TRBJ2-2; 8 nucleotides align to TRBD2. Germline V gene lookup returns CDR1 SGHRS and CDR2 YFSETQ. Unmatched junction bases numbered 16, after V lost 3 bases and J lost 6 bases. The CDR3 is 18 residues long. The CDR3 bases are TGCGCCAGCAGCTCGTTAGGAGCTGGACTAGCCCCATCCGGGGAGCTGTTTTTT. Translating it yields CASSSLGAGLAPSGELFF.

This chain links TRBV14 with TRBJ2-4; the D gene could be TRBD1 or TRBD2 (5 bases each). The CDR3 is made up of 15 amino acids. V lost 1 base and J 5 bases, leaving 12 bases between the germline ends. Germline CDR1 is SGHDN and CDR2 is FVKESK. The CDR3 is CASSQVGTSENIQYF. DNA of the CDR3: TGTGCCAGCAGCCAAGTAGGGACGTCGGAAAACATTCAGTACTTC.

CDR3 DNA: TGTGCCAGTCCTCCGGGACAGGGTGACTACGAGCAGTACTTC. This translates into CASPPGQGDYEQYF. The V and J genes are TRBV6-1 and TRBJ2-7, with 9 bases aligning to TRBD1. The junction had 9 bases not matched to a gene; V was cut back by 9 bases and J by 3 bases. CDR1 is MNHNS, CDR2 SASEGT, per germline. The CDR3 covers 14 residues.